This TCR beta chain was identified during a study of blood T cell repertoires in COVID-19. In the study overall: PBMCs, B-cell-depleted T cells, or T cells were the source of the cDNA or gDNA that made up the material.

This clone was counted once. Per the original methods: Counts of nucleated cells, estimated from reference gene primer amplification, were obtained. The protocol was immunoSEQ multiplex PCR, while the TCRdb copy is restricted to in-frame clones and leaves out a portion. The V and J calls and clone size were taken over from that table, and D and trimming were inferred from the DNA. The repertoire includes 250,000 to 350,000 clones, approximately 86% of them detected once, and more than 2% sits in the top ten. V lost 2 bases and J 14 bases, leaving 17 bases between the germline ends. The CDR3 sequence is 13 residues long. Germline CDR1 is MNHEY and CDR2 is SMNVEV (reference sequence).

The genes are TRBV27 and TRBJ2-3; possibly TRBD1 for D (5 bases). The clonotype originates from a man between 18 and 29 years old with active or convalescent COVID-19. Sequenced input: peripheral blood. The CDR3 spells CASSLPPGISLYF. The DNA for the CDR3 is TGTGCCAGCAGTTTACCCCCAGGGATCTCCTTGTATTTT.